This TCR beta chain was captured in a study of blood T cell repertoires in COVID-19. Study context: Samples representing acute and convalescent COVID-19 were sourced from the United States, Italy and Spain.

In the authors' workflow: Using reference gene primer amplification, nucleated cell counts were estimated. The assay was immunoSEQ multiplex PCR, and TCRdb's table has in-frame clones only and misses some. V and J calls and clone size come straight from that table; D and trimming were deduced from the DNA. Among tens of thousands of clones listed, about 90% were seen once. Sequencing input: peripheral blood. The sequence was collected from a man at least 80 years old with acute or convalescent COVID-19.

Here the CDR3 DNA reads TGTGCCAGCAGCGTAGCAGCCCAGGGCACGGAGACCCAGTACTTC. Translated: CASSVAAQGTETQYF. The chain combines TRBV9 with TRBJ2-5, with D possibly being TRBD1 (5 bases). The V end was cut by 0 bases, the J end by 5 bases, with 14 bases between. The CDR3 is 15 residues long. CDR1 and CDR2 from the germline V gene are SGDLS and YYNGEE. Drawing the rest from reference TRBV9 and TRBJ2-5, the complete variable domain is DSGVTQTPKHLITATGQRVTLRCSPRSGDLSVYWYQQSLDQGLQFLIQYYNGEERAKGNILERFSAQQFPDLHSELNLSSLELGDSALYFCASSVAAQGTETQYFGPGTRLLVL.